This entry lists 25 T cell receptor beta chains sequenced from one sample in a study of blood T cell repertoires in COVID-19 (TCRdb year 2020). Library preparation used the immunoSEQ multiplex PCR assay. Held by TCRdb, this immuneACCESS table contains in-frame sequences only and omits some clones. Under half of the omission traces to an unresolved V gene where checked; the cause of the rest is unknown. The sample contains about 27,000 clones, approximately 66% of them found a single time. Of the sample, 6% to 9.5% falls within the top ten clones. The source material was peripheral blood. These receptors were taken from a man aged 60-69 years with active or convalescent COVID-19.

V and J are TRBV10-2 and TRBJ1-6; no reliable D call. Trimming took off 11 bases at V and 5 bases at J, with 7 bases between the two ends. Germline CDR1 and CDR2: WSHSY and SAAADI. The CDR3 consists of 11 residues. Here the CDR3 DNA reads TGCGCCGCCGGTAATAATTCACCCCTCCACTTT. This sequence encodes CAAGNNSPLHF.

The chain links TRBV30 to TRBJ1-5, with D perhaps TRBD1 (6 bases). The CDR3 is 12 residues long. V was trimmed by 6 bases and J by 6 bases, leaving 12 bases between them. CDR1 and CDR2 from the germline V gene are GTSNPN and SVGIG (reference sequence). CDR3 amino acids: CACDIGGQPQHF. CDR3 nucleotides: TGTGCCTGCGACATAGGGGGTCAGCCCCAGCATTTT. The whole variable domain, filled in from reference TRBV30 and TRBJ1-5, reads SQTIHQWPATLVQPVGSPLSLECTVEGTSNPNLYWYRQAAGRGLQLLFYSVGIGQISSEVPQNLSASRPQDRQFILSSKKLLLSDSGFYLCACDIGGQPQHFGDGTRLSIL.

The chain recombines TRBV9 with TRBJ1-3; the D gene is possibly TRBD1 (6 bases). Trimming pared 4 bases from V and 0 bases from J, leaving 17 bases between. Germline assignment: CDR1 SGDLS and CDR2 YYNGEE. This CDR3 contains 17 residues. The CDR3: CASSTTQGGYSGNTIYF. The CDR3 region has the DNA TGTGCCAGCAGCACAACACAGGGCGGCTACTCTGGAAACACCATATATTTT.

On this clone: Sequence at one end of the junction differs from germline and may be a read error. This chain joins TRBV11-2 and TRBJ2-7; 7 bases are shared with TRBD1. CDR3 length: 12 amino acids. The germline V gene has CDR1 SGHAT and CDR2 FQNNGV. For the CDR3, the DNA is TGTGCCAGCAGCTTCTCTCTCGAGGGGGCGGACTTC. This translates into CASSFSLEGADF.

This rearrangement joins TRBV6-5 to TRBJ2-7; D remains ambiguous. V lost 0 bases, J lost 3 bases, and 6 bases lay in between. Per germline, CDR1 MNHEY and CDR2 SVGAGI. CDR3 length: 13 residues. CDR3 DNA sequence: TGTGCCAGCAGTTACTCGGCTGGCTACGAGCAGTACTTC. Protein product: CASSYSAGYEQYF.

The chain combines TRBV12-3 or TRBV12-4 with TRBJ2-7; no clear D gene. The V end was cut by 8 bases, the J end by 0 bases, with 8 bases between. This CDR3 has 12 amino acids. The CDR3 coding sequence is TGTGCCAGCGCACTAAGCTCCTACGAGCAGTACTTC. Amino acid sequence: CASALSSYEQYF.

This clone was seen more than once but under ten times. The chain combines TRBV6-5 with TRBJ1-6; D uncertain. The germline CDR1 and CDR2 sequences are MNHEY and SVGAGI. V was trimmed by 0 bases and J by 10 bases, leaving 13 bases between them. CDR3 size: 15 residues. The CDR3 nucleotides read TGTGCCAGCAGTTACTCGGCGGGGATCGGCTCACCCCTCCACTTT. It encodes CASSYSAGIGSPLHF.

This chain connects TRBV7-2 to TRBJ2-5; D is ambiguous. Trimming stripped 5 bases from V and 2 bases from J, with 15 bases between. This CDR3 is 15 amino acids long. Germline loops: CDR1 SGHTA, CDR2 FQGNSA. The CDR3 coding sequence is TGTGCCAGCAGCCTGCGTGGGCGACGACAAGAGACCCAGTACTTC. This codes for CASSLRGRRQETQYF.

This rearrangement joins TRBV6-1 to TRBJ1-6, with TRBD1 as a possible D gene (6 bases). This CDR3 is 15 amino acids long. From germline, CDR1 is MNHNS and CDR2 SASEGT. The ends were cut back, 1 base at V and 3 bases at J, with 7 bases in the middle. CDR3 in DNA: TGTGCCAGCAGTGAAGACAGGGACTATAATTCACCCCTCCACTTT. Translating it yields CASSEDRDYNSPLHF.

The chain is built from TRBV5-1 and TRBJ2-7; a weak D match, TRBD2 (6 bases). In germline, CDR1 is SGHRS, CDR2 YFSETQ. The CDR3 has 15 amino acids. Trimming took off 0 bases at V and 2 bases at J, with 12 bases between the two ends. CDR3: CASSLVGLSTYEQYF. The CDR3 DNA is TGCGCCAGCAGCTTGGTGGGACTTTCGACCTACGAGCAGTACTTC.

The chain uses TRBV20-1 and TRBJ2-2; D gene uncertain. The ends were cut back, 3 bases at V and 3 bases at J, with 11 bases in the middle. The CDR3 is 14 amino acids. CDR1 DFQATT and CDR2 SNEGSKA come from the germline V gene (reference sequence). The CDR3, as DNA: TGCAGTGCTAGTGCGAGCTACTACACCGGGGAGCTGTTTTTT. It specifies CSASASYYTGELFF.

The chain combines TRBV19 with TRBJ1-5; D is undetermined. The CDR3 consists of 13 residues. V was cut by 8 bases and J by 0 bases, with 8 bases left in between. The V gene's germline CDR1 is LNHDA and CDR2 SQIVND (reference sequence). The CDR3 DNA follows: TGTGCCAGTGAGGCAAATAGCAATCAGCCCCAGCATTTT. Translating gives CASEANSNQPQHF.

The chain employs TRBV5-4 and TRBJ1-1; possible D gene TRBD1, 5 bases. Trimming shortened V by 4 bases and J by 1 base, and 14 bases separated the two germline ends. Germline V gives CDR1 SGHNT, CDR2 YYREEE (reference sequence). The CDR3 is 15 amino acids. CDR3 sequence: CASSLDRGRNTEAFF. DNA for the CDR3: TGTGCCAGCAGCCTGGATAGGGGCCGGAACACTGAAGCTTTCTTT. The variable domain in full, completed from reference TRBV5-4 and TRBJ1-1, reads ETGVTQSPTHLIKTRGQQVTLRCSSQSGHNTVSWYQQALGQGPQFIFQYYREEENGRGNFPPRFSGLQFPNYSSELNVNALELDDSALYLCASSLDRGRNTEAFFGQGTRLTVV.

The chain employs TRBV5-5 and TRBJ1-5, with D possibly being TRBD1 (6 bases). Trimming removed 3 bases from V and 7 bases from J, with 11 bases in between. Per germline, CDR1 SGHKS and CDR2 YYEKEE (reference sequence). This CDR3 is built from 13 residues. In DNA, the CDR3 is TGTGCCAGCAGCTCACAACAGGGCCAGCCCCAGCATTTT. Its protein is CASSSQQGQPQHF.

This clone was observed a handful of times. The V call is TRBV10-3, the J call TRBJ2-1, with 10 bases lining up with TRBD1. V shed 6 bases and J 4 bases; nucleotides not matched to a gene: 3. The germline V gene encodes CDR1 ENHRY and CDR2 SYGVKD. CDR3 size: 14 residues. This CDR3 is CAIRGTGEYNEQFF. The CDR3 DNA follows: TGTGCCATCAGGGGGACAGGGGAGTACAATGAGCAGTTCTTC.

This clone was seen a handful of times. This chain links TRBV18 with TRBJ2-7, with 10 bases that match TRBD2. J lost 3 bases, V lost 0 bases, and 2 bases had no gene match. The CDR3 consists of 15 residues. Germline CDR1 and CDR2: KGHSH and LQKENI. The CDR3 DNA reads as TGTGCCAGCTCACCACCCCTAGCGGGAGTCTACGAGCAGTACTTC. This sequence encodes CASSPPLAGVYEQYF. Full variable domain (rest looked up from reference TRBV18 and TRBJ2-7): NAGVMQNPRHLVRRRGQEARLRCSPMKGHSHVYWYRQLPEEGLKFMVYLQKENIIDESGMPKERFSAEFPKEGPSILRIQQVVRGDSAAYFCASSPPLAGVYEQYFGPGTRLTVT.

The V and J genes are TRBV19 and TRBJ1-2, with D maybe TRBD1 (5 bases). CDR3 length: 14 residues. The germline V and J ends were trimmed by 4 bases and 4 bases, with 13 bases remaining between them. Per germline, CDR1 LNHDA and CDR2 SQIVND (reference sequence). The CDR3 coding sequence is TGTGCCAGTAGTAGAGAGGGCAGGGTCTATGGCTACACCTTC. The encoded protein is CASSREGRVYGYTF.

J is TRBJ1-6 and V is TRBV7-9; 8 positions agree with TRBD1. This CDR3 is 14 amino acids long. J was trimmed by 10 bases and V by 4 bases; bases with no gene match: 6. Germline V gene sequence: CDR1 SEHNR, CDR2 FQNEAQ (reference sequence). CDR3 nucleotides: TGTGCCAGCAGCTCCGGACAGGGAAACTCACCCCTCCACTTT. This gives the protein CASSSGQGNSPLHF.

Here the CDR3 DNA reads TGCAGCGTGGAGGCGGGTAATGAGCAGTTCTTC. Protein product: CSVEAGNEQFF. This chain connects TRBV29-1 to TRBJ2-1; tentative D call: TRBD2 (5 bases). The germline V and J ends were trimmed by 6 bases and 7 bases, with 10 bases remaining between them. This CDR3 contains 11 residues. Germline V lookup: CDR1 SQVTM, CDR2 ANQGSEA.

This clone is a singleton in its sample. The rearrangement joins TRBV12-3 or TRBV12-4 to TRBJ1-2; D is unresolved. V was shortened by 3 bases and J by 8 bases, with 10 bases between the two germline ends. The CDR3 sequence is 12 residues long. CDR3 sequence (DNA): TGTGCCAGCAGTTTTCTTGATGGCGGCTACACCTTC. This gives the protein CASSFLDGGYTF.

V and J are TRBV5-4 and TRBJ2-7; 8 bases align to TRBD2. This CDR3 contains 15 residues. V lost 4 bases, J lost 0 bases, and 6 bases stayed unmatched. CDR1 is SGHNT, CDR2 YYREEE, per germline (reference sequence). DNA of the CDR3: TGTGCCAGCAGCCCCTATAGCGGGGCCTCCTACGAGCAGTACTTC. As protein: CASSPYSGASYEQYF.

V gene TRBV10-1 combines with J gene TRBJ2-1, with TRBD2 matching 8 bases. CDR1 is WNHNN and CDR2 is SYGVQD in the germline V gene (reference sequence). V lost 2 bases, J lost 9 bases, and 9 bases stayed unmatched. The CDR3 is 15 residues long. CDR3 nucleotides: TGCGCCAGCAGTGAGGGACTAGCAGCGTTGGGTGAGCAGTTCTTC. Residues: CASSEGLAALGEQFF.

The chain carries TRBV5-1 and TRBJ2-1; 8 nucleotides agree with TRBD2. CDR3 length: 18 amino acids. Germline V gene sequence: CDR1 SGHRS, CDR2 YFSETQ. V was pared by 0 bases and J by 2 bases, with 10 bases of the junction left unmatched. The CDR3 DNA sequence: TGCGCCAGCAGCTTGGCCGGAGGCCCAGCGGGAGCCTACAATGAGCAGTTCTTC. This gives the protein CASSLAGGPAGAYNEQFF.

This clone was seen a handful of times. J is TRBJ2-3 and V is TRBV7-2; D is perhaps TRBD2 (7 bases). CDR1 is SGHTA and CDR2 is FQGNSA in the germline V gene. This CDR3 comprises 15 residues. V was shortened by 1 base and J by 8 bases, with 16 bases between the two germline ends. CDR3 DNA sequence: TGTGCCAGCAGCTTAGTGGGGGGGGCGTTAGGTACGCAGTATTTT. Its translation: CASSLVGGALGTQYF.

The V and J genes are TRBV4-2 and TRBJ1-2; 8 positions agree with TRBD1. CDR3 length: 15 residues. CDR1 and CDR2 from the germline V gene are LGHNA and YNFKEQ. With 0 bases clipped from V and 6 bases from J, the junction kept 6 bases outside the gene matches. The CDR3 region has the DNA TGTGCCAGCAGCCAAGACGCGGCGACAGGGGATGGCTACACCTTC. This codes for CASSQDAATGDGYTF.